The present T cell receptor (beta chain) was sequenced within a study of blood T cell repertoires in COVID-19. Study details: Researchers got acute and convalescent COVID-19 samples from the United States, Italy and Spain.

V was trimmed by 4 bases and J by 1 base, leaving 7 bases between them. The CDR3 length is 13 residues. Generated by immunoSEQ multiplex PCR, the TCRdb table keeps only in-frame clones and is missing some. In the table there are just under 150,000 clones, more than 75% of which are singletons. The chain links TRBV12-3 or TRBV12-4 to TRBJ1-1; D not certain. This TCR was sampled from a human donor in a cohort sampled during active COVID-19. Input material: peripheral blood. The CDR3 spells CASSYTGNTEAFF. The CDR3 bases are TGTGCCAGCAGTTATACCGGGAACACTGAAGCTTTCTTT.